This T cell receptor (beta chain) was recovered during a study of human T cells and chemical hapten exposure. In the study overall: Slight volume differences across pooled libraries mainly accounted for varying per-sample TCR yields. Study-level findings and limits: Following DPC sensitization, TCRs present above 1 in 1000 frequency showed no change.

In its sample, this clonotype was seen a few times. Antigen: not known. Unfractionated whole blood yielded total RNA. The V gene end was trimmed by 5 bases and the J gene end by 6 bases; junction bases not matched to a gene: 3. CDR1 and CDR2 (germline): MNHEY, SVGEGT. This CDR3 spans 13 amino acids. Individual cDNA molecules had unique molecular identifiers attached to them by the library. Per the study methods: Individual samples carried between about 23,224 and 750,000 TCRs, with some 100,000 as the median. TCRdb reanalysed the 5' RACE reads using MiXCR and keeps one entry per CDR3 protein. It is TCRdb's table, rather than the study itself, that gives the V and J calls and clone size. The sample has some 78,000 distinct CDR3 sequences, about 8% seen once.

The chain employs TRBV6-2 or TRBV6-3 and TRBJ1-5, with 8 bases matching TRBD1. The receptor comes from a male donor in good health. In DNA form, the CDR3 reads TGTGCCAGCAGTCAGGGGGCGGCTCAGCCCCAGCATTTT. This translates into CASSQGAAQPQHF.